The 16 T cell receptor beta chains given below trace back to one sample, sequenced in a study of cytomegalovirus exposure and HLA in healthy donors. 13 Jbeta primers and 60 Vbeta primers were used for the PCR. Libraries were prepared by immunoSEQ multiplex PCR; TCRdb keeps only in-frame clonotypes and omits some of them. The data contain 160,000 or so clones, more than 60% of them singletons. The sequenced material came from PBMCs. These receptors all stem from a man in his forties in good health and CMV-seronegative.

The chain joins TRBV5-3 to TRBJ2-2, with 8 nucleotides matching TRBD1. TRBV5-3 is placed among ORFs of uncertain function. The CDR3 totals 15 residues. Trimming took 5 bases from V and 2 from J; bases not matched to a gene: 5. Here the CDR3 DNA reads TGTGCCAGAAGTCCCGGGACAGGAAACACCGGGGAGCTGTTTTTT. This sequence encodes CARSPGTGNTGELFF.

The chain uses TRBV30 and TRBJ2-7; 8 nucleotides align to TRBD1. The V and J ends lost 0 bases and 5 bases, in that order; junction bases with no gene match: 6. Germline V gene lookup returns CDR1 GTSNPN and CDR2 SVGIG (reference sequence). CDR3 length equals 14 residues. CDR3 in amino acids: CAWSVPGQAHEQYF. CDR3 nucleotide sequence: TGTGCCTGGAGTGTACCGGGACAGGCCCACGAGCAGTACTTC.

This clone was counted between two and nine times. The CDR3 nucleotides read TGTGCCAGTAGAGTCAGGGGGCAGACTGAAGCTTTCTTT. This translates into CASRVRGQTEAFF. This sequence joins TRBV19 and TRBJ1-1; 8 bases fit TRBD1. The CDR3 sequence is 13 residues long. CDR1 is LNHDA and CDR2 is SQIVND in the germline V gene (reference sequence). The ends lost 6 bases at V and 5 bases at J; junction bases unmatched: 5.

This clone was found a few times. This chain uses TRBV4-1 with TRBJ1-2, with D tentatively TRBD1 (5 bases). CDR1 and CDR2 (germline): MGHRA, YSYEKL. The CDR3 totals 13 residues. V gave up 1 base and J gave up 5 bases, with 8 bases separating them. The CDR3 loop reads CASSQGGAYGYTF. The CDR3 DNA follows: TGCGCCAGCAGCCAAGGGGGCGCGTATGGCTACACCTTC.

The chain is built from TRBV28 and TRBJ2-3; unclear D gene. V was clipped by 4 bases and J by 8 bases, with 16 bases between them. The germline CDR1 and CDR2 sequences are MDHEN and SYDVKM. The CDR3 sequence is 14 residues long. The CDR3 spells CASSSLSGPGTQYF. In nucleotides, the CDR3 is TGTGCCAGCAGTTCGCTTTCGGGTCCTGGTACGCAGTATTTT.

The J gene is TRBJ2-7, the V gene TRBV10-1; TRBD1 agrees at 11 bases. The length of the CDR3 is 17 residues. Germline V gene sequence: CDR1 WNHNN, CDR2 SYGVQD (reference sequence). The V segment lost 2 bases and the J segment 3 bases; nucleotides outside the gene matches: 9. The CDR3 DNA sequence: TGCGCCAGCAGTGAGAGAGTGCCGGGACAGGGGGTCTACGAGCAGTACTTC. Its protein product is CASSERVPGQGVYEQYF.

This rearrangement joins TRBV6-1 to TRBJ1-5; 7 bases line up with TRBD1. The length of the CDR3 is 15 residues. The germline gives CDR1 MNHNS, CDR2 SASEGT. The V segment lost 0 bases and the J segment 7 bases; nucleotides outside the gene matches: 6. The chain's CDR3 is CASSEADREGQPQHF. DNA of the CDR3: TGTGCCAGCAGTGAAGCAGACAGGGAAGGCCAGCCCCAGCATTTT.

This chain connects TRBV9 to TRBJ2-2, with 7 bases fitting TRBD1. V shed 0 bases, J shed 1 base, and the junction held 3 bases outside the gene matches. The CDR3 totals 16 residues. Germline CDR1 SGDLS, CDR2 YYNGEE. The CDR3 DNA sequence: TGTGCCAGCAGCGTAGAGGCAGGGGGGAACACCGGGGAGCTGTTTTTT. Translating it yields CASSVEAGGNTGELFF.

V gene TRBV9 combines with J gene TRBJ1-6; the D is unclear. CDR3 length: 14 residues. With 1 base removed from V and 5 bases from J, the gap between germline ends came to 7 bases. In germline, CDR1 is SGDLS, CDR2 YYNGEE. Here the CDR3 DNA reads TGTGCCAGCAGCGTACGGGAGAATAATTCACCCCTCCACTTT. Encoded protein: CASSVRENNSPLHF.

The V gene is TRBV18, the J gene TRBJ1-1; 8 positions agree with TRBD1. Germline V gene lookup returns CDR1 KGHSH and CDR2 LQKENI. The length of the CDR3 is 12 residues. The V segment lost 5 bases and the J segment 4 bases; nucleotides outside the gene matches: 0. This chain's CDR3 is CASSTGGTEAFF. In DNA form, the CDR3 reads TGTGCCAGCTCAACAGGGGGCACTGAAGCTTTCTTT.

This clone was seen only a few times. The chain is built from TRBV9 and TRBJ1-2; D gene ambiguous. CDR3 size: 15 residues. Germline loops: CDR1 SGDLS, CDR2 YYNGEE. V was pared by 3 bases and J by 6 bases, with 18 bases between. The CDR3, as DNA: TGTGCCAGCAGCGCCGAAGCCCCCGGCGGAAATGGCTACACCTTC. It is translated as CASSAEAPGGNGYTF.

The chain joins TRBV10-3 to TRBJ2-3; D not certain. The CDR3 is 12 amino acids. V was trimmed by 11 bases and J by 3 bases, leaving 12 bases between them. CDR1 and CDR2 from the germline V gene are ENHRY and SYGVKD. DNA of the CDR3: TGTGCCGTACGGAGCATAACAGATACGCAGTATTTT. Protein product: CAVRSITDTQYF.

The rearrangement joins TRBV5-1 to TRBJ1-4; D might be TRBD1 (6 bases). V was pared by 4 bases and J by 9 bases, with 19 bases between. This CDR3 is built from 15 residues. From germline, CDR1 is SGHRS and CDR2 YFSETQ. The CDR3 is CASSPKGGPSKKLFF. The CDR3 DNA is TGCGCCAGCAGCCCTAAGGGGGGGCCTTCGAAAAAACTGTTTTTT.

This chain uses TRBV2 with TRBJ2-5; D not resolved. This CDR3 is 12 amino acids long. Germline V lookup: CDR1 SNHLY, CDR2 FYNNEI. The germline V and J ends were trimmed by 8 bases and 2 bases, with 9 bases remaining between them. CDR3 amino acids: CASHWWQETQYF. The CDR3 nucleotides are TGTGCCAGCCACTGGTGGCAAGAGACCCAGTACTTC. Full variable domain (remainder filled in from reference TRBV2 and TRBJ2-5): EPEVTQTPSHQVTQMGQEVILRCVPISNHLYFYWYRQILGQKVEFLVSFYNNEISEKSEIFDDQFSVERPDGSNFTLKIRSTKLEDSAMYFCASHWWQETQYFGPGTRLLVL.

This clone was picked up a small number of times. CDR3 in DNA: TGTGCCAGCAGCCTCCGGACAGGGCGCGAAAAACTGTTTTTT. Translated: CASSLRTGREKLFF. The V and J genes are TRBV14 and TRBJ1-4, with 8 bases identical to TRBD1. The V gene's germline CDR1 is SGHDN and CDR2 FVKESK. With V trimmed by 4 bases and J by 8 bases, 6 bases remained unmatched. The CDR3 runs to 14 residues.

The gene calls are TRBV2 and TRBJ1-1, with 8 bases aligning to TRBD1. The trim removed 6 bases at V and 5 bases at J, leaving 5 bases unmatched. CDR1 SNHLY and CDR2 FYNNEI come from the germline V gene. The CDR3 is 13 residues long. The CDR3 nucleotides read TGTGCCAGCAGAGGAGACAGGGGAACTGAAGCTTTCTTT. This gives the protein CASRGDRGTEAFF.